The rows below give T cell receptor beta chains drawn from one sample of a study of response to subunit inactivated influenza vaccine. From the RT-PCR reads, TCRdb called clonotypes with MiXCR, one entry per CDR3 protein. The sample lists more than 200,000 distinct CDR3 sequences, 9% to 15% seen once, with 7.8% in the top ten. The specimen comprised non-naive T cells sorted from PBMCs, sampled 14 to 15 days before vaccination. The receptors shown here come from a man between 50 and 59 years old who received an inactivated influenza vaccine. Both conserved end residues are part of each CDR3. A D gene is named only where the DNA matches it firmly. Not every row has a clone size; where given, it reads once, few, many or a size class.

D: -
size: few
J: TRBJ2-5
V: TRBV6-5
CDR3: CASSSPRVAETQYF
DNA: TGTGCCAGCAGTTCCCCCAGAGTCGCAGAGACCCAGTACTTC

D: -
size: -
J: TRBJ1-3
V: TRBV18
CDR3: CASSPPTAYTIYF
DNA: TGTGCCAGCTCACCCCCGACCGCGTACACCATATATTTT

D: -
size: once
J: TRBJ2-2
V: TRBV6-4
CDR3: CASSDPNLSGELFF
DNA: TGTGCCAGCAGTGACCCGAATCTCTCCGGGGAGCTGTTTTTT

D: -
size: many
J: TRBJ2-3
V: TRBV4-2
CDR3: CASSQRGRVGGLRSTDTQYF
DNA: TGTGCCAGCAGCCAGAGAGGGCGGGTCGGGGGTTTGCGGAGCACAGATACGCAGTATTTT

D: -
size: -
J: TRBJ2-7
V: TRBV15
CDR3: CATSRATGHQLYEQYF
DNA: TGTGCCACCAGCAGAGCCACCGGACACCAATTATACGAGCAGTACTTC

D: TRBD2
size: -
J: TRBJ2-1
V: TRBV20-1
CDR3: CSAEDTSGRAGDEQFF
DNA: TGCAGTGCTGAAGATACAAGCGGGAGGGCCGGGGATGAGCAGTTCTTC

D: -
size: few
J: TRBJ2-1
V: TRBV7-9
CDR3: CASSLPSYNEQFF
DNA: TGTGCCAGCTCCCTTCCCTCCTACAATGAGCAGTTCTTC

D: -
size: -
J: TRBJ1-6
V: TRBV5-6
CDR3: CASSFAGRNSPLHF
DNA: TGTGCCAGCAGCTTTGCCGGCCGTAATTCACCCCTCCACTTT

D: -
size: few
J: TRBJ1-4
V: TRBV5-1
CDR3: CASSLTAGANEKLFF
DNA: TGCGCCAGCAGCTTAACGGCCGGGGCTAATGAAAAACTGTTTTTT

D: -
size: many
J: TRBJ2-5
V: TRBV28
CDR3: CASSWNSGQETQYF
DNA: TGTGCCAGCAGTTGGAATTCCGGACAAGAGACCCAGTACTTC

D: -
size: many
J: TRBJ2-3
V: TRBV5-5
CDR3: CASSLVQIGTDTQYF
DNA: TGTGCCAGCAGCTTGGTGCAGATTGGCACAGATACGCAGTATTTT

D: TRBD1
size: -
J: TRBJ2-6
V: TRBV5-1
CDR3: CASSFMGQGARGANVLTF
DNA: TGCGCCAGCAGCTTTATGGGACAGGGGGCGCGGGGGGCCAACGTCCTGACTTTC

D: TRBD2
size: -
J: TRBJ2-6
V: TRBV30
CDR3: CAWGGGSGANVLTF
DNA: TGTGCCTGGGGGGGGGGCTCTGGGGCCAACGTCCTGACTTTC

D: -
size: -
J: TRBJ2-6
V: TRBV19
CDR3: CASSIEGYSGANVLTF
DNA: TGTGCCAGTAGTATAGAAGGTTACTCTGGGGCCAACGTCCTGACTTTC

D: TRBD2
size: many
J: TRBJ2-7
V: TRBV7-2
CDR3: CASSFSGVHEQYF
DNA: TGTGCCAGCAGCTTTAGCGGGGTCCACGAGCAGTACTTC

D: -
size: few
J: TRBJ2-5
V: TRBV10-3
CDR3: CAISEDVGVGETQYF
DNA: TGTGCCATCAGTGAAGATGTGGGGGTTGGAGAGACCCAGTACTTC

D: -
size: many
J: TRBJ2-7
V: TRBV20-1
CDR3: CSARSSWSLEQYF
DNA: TGCAGTGCTAGAAGTAGCTGGTCTCTCGAGCAGTACTTC

D: -
size: -
J: TRBJ2-6
V: TRBV20-1
CDR3: CSARSNFYSGANVLTF
DNA: TGCAGTGCTAGATCTAACTTTTACTCTGGGGCCAACGTCCTGACTTTC

D: -
size: -
J: TRBJ2-7
V: TRBV10-1
CDR3: CASSPDPLGNEQYF
DNA: TGCGCCAGCAGTCCGGACCCCCTCGGCAACGAGCAGTACTTC

D: -
size: many
J: TRBJ1-1
V: TRBV30
CDR3: CAWSGFGSMNTEAFF
DNA: TGTGCCTGGAGTGGGTTTGGTTCAATGAACACTGAAGCTTTCTTT